These 3 T cell receptor beta chains were sequenced from one sample in a study of human T cells and chemical hapten exposure. Sample time point: patch test 1, 2 weeks after DPC sensitization. Treatment meaning: therapeutic diphenylcyclopropenone sensitization with weekly scalp DPC. From the RACE reads, TCRdb called clonotypes with MiXCR, one entry per CDR3 protein. The table records tens of thousands of distinct CDR3 sequences, about 9.3% of them present only once. The source was whole blood, collected in connection with sensitization to the hapten diphenylcyclopropenone (DPC). The receptors here all came from a woman aged 45-60 years with alopecia areata. Some clones in this sample may be carry-over from other donors' samples.

This clonotype has a handful of counts. V and J are TRBV2 and TRBJ2-1, with unresolved D. CDR3 length: 14 residues. Germline-derived CDR1 and CDR2 are SNHLY and FYNNEI. The V end was cut by 4 bases, the J end by 1 base, with 8 bases between. The CDR3 bases are TGTGCCAGCAGTGCCTCGAGTTCCTACAATGAGCAGTTCTTC. Amino acid sequence: CASSASSSYNEQFF.

This clonotype was picked up a small number of times. This chain uses TRBV7-2 with TRBJ2-5, with TRBD2 matching over 9 bases. CDR3 length equals 15 residues. J was trimmed by 5 bases and V by 1 base; bases with no gene match: 5. The germline V gene encodes CDR1 SGHTA and CDR2 FQGNSA. CDR3 in DNA: TGTGCCAGCAGCTTAGGCGGGAGGGAGGGGGAGACCCAGTACTTC. Its protein is CASSLGGREGETQYF.

This clonotype appeared a few times. The chain has TRBV30 and TRBJ2-3; the match to TRBD2 covers 7 bases. V was pared by 2 bases and J by 7 bases, with 9 bases of the junction left unmatched. The germline CDR1 and CDR2 sequences are GTSNPN and SVGIG (reference sequence). This CDR3 spans 14 amino acids. CDR3 sequence reads: CAWSLAGAGNTQYF. The CDR3 DNA reads TGTGCCTGGAGTCTGGCGGGAGCGGGAAATACGCAGTATTTT.